This T cell receptor beta chain was sequenced in a study of Graves' ophthalmopathy and Graves' hyperthyroidism. Study summary: Hyperthyroidism showing no ophthalmopathy within 18 months of follow-up was stable.

This clonotype has more than one count but fewer than ten. None of the included patients had other autoimmune diseases, uncontrolled infections, pregnancy or lactation, as these led to exclusion. Orbital computed tomography, together with clinical symptoms, serum thyroxine, TRAb and thyroid ultrasound, was used for diagnosis. The study amplified TCR beta CDR3 regions using RNA transcripts. Second-round multiplex PCR followed a first-round RT-PCR using HTBI primers. A single record per CDR3 protein comes from TCRdb applying MiXCR to the multiplex PCR reads. The sample holds about 1.1 million distinct CDR3 sequences, less than 45% seen once. Germline CDR1 and CDR2: LGHNA and YNFKEQ. V was clipped by 1 base and J by 5 bases; unmatched bases: 12. CDR3 size: 18 residues.

The chain links TRBV4-2 to TRBJ2-5, with 11 positions matching TRBD2. The TCR was taken from an adult man with Graves' hyperthyroidism. Sequencing was performed on peripheral blood or thyroid tissue (not recorded which). CDR3 sequence (DNA): TGTGCCAGCAGCCAAGGCCCTAGCGGGGGGACAAAGCCGGAGACCCAGTACTTC. Its translation: CASSQGPSGGTKPETQYF.